This T cell receptor beta chain stems from a study of preoperative IRX-2 immunotherapy in early breast cancer. Method: immunoSEQ multiplex PCR; TCRdb's copy keeps in-frame clones and lacks some. This sample has 410 or so clones, with around 74% found just once. Treatment given: preoperative locoregional IRX-2 cytokine immunotherapy. The ends were cut back, 1 base at V and 0 bases at J, with 10 bases in the middle. The CDR3 is made up of 17 amino acids. The germline V gene has CDR1 LGHNT and CDR2 FRNRAP. Specimen: tumor tissue, collected after IRX-2 immunotherapy. The V and J genes are TRBV12-5 and TRBJ2-6; possibly TRBD2 for D (5 bases). The sequence was collected from a human donor with breast cancer. The CDR3 DNA follows: TGTGCTAGTGGTTTGGCTCGGGGTACCTCTGGGGCCAACGTCCTGACTTTC. Residues: CASGLARGTSGANVLTF.